The 11 T cell receptor beta chains presented below share a single source sample, sequenced in a study of cytomegalovirus exposure and HLA in healthy donors. The primer mix had 60 Vbeta and 13 Jbeta primers. Profiling relied on immunoSEQ multiplex PCR, and the TCRdb table lists in-frame clones only, not all of them. The data show roughly 150,000 clones, approximately 80% seen once. The sample taken for sequencing was PBMCs. The receptors derive from a woman aged 18 to 35 in good health and CMV-seronegative.

This chain connects TRBV27 to TRBJ2-7; perhaps TRBD2 as D (6 bases). The V end was cut by 6 bases, the J end by 6 bases, with 21 bases between. Per germline, CDR1 MNHEY and CDR2 SMNVEV (reference sequence). The CDR3 runs 15 residues. This CDR3 is CASRPRGSSVFEQYF. DNA of the CDR3: TGTGCCAGCAGGCCCCGGGGGTCATCGGTTTTCGAGCAGTACTTC.

The chain couples TRBV6-1 to TRBJ1-5; D perhaps matches TRBD1 (6 bases). Per germline, CDR1 MNHNS and CDR2 SASEGT. CDR3 length: 15 residues. V lost 7 bases and J 4 bases, leaving 17 bases between the germline ends. CDR3 nucleotides: TGTGCCAGCATCGGGGGGGCAACGGGGAATCAGCCCCAGCATTTT. Amino acid sequence: CASIGGATGNQPQHF.

CDR3 bases: TGCGCCAGCAGCTTGAACAGCTACACCGGGGAGCTGTTTTTT. Translating it yields CASSLNSYTGELFF. The chain has TRBV5-1 and TRBJ2-2; D uncertain. The CDR3 runs 14 residues. V was pared by 1 base and J by 3 bases, with 7 bases between. Germline CDR1 reads SGHRS; CDR2 reads YFSETQ.

The gene calls are TRBV2 and TRBJ1-6, with 10 bases fitting TRBD1. The CDR3 sequence is 13 residues long. Germline trimming cut 5 bases from V and 9 bases from J; bases unmatched to any gene: 1. Per the germline V gene, CDR1 is SNHLY and CDR2 is FYNNEI. The CDR3 reads CASSWDRGSPLHF. As DNA, the CDR3 is TGTGCCAGCAGTTGGGACAGGGGTTCACCCCTCCACTTT.

J is TRBJ1-3 and V is TRBV19; 7 bases are a match to TRBD1. Germline values: CDR1 LNHDA, CDR2 SQIVND (reference sequence). This CDR3 comprises 16 residues. V shed 4 bases, J shed 5 bases, and the junction held 11 bases outside the gene matches. CDR3 amino acids: CASSSDTGVKRNTIYF. Written as DNA, the CDR3 is TGTGCCAGTAGTAGCGACACAGGGGTAAAAAGAAACACCATATATTTT. Variable domain in full (rest from reference TRBV19 and TRBJ1-3): DGGITQSPKYLFRKEGQNVTLSCEQNLNHDAMYWYRQDPGQGLRLIYYSQIVNDFQKGDIAEGYSVSREKKESFPLTVTSAQKNPTAFYLCASSSDTGVKRNTIYFGEGSWLTVV.

The chain recombines TRBV6-6 with TRBJ1-2; 10 positions match TRBD1. CDR3 length: 15 amino acids. After removal of 3 bases from V and 8 bases from J, the junction contained 9 bases not matched to a gene. CDR1 is MNHNY and CDR2 is SVGAGI in the germline V gene (reference sequence). As DNA, the CDR3 is TGTGCCAGCAGTTATGACAGGGGGCGCACGGGGGGCTACACCTTC. As protein: CASSYDRGRTGGYTF.

The rearrangement links TRBV7-6 to TRBJ1-5; the D gene is possibly TRBD1 (6 bases). The V end lost 1 base, the J end lost 4 bases, and 11 bases lay between the germline ends. The CDR3 is made up of 15 amino acids. CDR1 SGHVS and CDR2 FNYEAQ come from the germline V gene. CDR3 residues: CASSLDLGTNQPQHF. CDR3 DNA: TGTGCCAGCAGCTTAGATTTAGGGACAAATCAGCCCCAGCATTTT. Full variable domain (missing parts from reference TRBV7-6 and TRBJ1-5): GAGVSQSPRYKVTKRGQDVALRCDPISGHVSLYWYRQALGQGPEFLTYFNYEAQQDKSGLPNDRFSAERPEGSISTLTIQRTEQRDSAMYRCASSLDLGTNQPQHFGDGTRLSIL.

V gene TRBV18 combines with J gene TRBJ2-5; TRBD1 matches 9 bases. The ends lost 3 bases at V and 5 bases at J; junction bases unmatched: 4. Looked up from germline, CDR1 is KGHSH and CDR2 is LQKENI. CDR3 size: 14 residues. The CDR3 region is CASSPGTGLETQYF. The CDR3 DNA reads TGTGCCAGCTCACCCGGGACAGGGTTGGAGACCCAGTACTTC.

This clone has just a few counts. This chain joins TRBV7-4 and TRBJ2-7; 9 bases line up with TRBD1. Germline CDR1 reads SGHVT; CDR2 reads SQSDAQ. CDR3 length: 15 amino acids. Unmatched junction bases numbered 8, after V lost 4 bases and J lost 4 bases. The CDR3 nucleotides are TGTGCCAGCAGCTGGCCGGGACAGGGATTATACGAGCAGTACTTC. Translation gives CASSWPGQGLYEQYF.

This chain joins TRBV7-8 and TRBJ2-7; 10 nucleotides line up with TRBD2. Trimming removed 1 base from V and 3 bases from J; junction bases left unmatched: 12. CDR3 length: 18 amino acids. Germline CDR1 SGHVS, CDR2 FQNEAQ. CDR3 sequence (DNA): TGTGCCAGCAGCTTAGATCCCTTCCTAAGCGGGGGGGTCTACGAGCAGTACTTC. It yields the protein CASSLDPFLSGGVYEQYF.

This chain connects TRBV2 to TRBJ2-7, with 9 nucleotides matching TRBD1. The CDR3 contains 15 residues. Germline lookup yields CDR1 SNHLY and CDR2 FYNNEI. V dropped 6 bases and J dropped 3; count of bases not matched to a gene: 9. DNA for the CDR3: TGTGCCAGCAGAGACCGGGACAGGGTTGTCTACGAGCAGTACTTC. Translation: CASRDRDRVVYEQYF.